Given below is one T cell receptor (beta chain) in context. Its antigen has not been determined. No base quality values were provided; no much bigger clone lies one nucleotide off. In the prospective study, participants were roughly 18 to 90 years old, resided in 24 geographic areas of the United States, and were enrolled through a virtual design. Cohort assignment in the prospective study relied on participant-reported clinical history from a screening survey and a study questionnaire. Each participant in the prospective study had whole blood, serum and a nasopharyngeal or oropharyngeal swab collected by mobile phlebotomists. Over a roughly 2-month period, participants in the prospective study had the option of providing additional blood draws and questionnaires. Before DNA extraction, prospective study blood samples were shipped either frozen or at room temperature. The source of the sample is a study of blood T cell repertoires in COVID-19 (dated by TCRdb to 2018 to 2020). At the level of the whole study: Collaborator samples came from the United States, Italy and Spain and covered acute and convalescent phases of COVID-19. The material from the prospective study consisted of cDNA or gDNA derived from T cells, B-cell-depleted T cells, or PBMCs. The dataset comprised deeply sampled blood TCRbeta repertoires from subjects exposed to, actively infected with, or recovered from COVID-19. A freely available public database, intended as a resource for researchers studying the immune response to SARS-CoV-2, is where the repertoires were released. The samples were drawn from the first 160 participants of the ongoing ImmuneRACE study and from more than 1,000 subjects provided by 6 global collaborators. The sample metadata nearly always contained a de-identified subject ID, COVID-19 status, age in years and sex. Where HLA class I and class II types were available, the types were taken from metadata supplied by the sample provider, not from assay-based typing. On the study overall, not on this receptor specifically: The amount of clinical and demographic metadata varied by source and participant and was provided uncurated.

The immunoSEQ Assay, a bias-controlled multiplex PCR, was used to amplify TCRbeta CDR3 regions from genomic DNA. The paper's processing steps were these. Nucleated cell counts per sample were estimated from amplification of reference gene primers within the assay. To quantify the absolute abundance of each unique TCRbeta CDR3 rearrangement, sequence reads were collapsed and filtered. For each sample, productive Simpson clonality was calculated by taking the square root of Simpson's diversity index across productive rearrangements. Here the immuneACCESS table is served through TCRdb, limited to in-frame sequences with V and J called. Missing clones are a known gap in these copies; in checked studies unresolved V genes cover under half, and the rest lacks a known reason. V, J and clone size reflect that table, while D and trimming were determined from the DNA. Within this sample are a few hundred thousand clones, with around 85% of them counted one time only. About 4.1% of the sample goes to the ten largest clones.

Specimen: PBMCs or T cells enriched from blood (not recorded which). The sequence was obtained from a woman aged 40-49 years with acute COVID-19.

The CDR3 reads as follows: CASRRTSKTGANEKLFF. The DNA sequence follows: TGTGCCAGCAGGAGAACCTCAAAGACAGGGGCTAATGAAAAACTGTTTTTT. Rearrangement joined TRBV2 to TRBJ1-4, and TRBD1 aligns with 8 junction nucleotides. CDR1 SNHLY and CDR2 FYNNEI are derived from the germline V gene. Trimming takes 6 bases off V and 3 bases off J; junction bases not matched to a gene: 12. There are 17 amino acids in the CDR3, from cysteine to phenylalanine inclusive. The kept DNA is CDR3 alone, 51 bases in frame from the first base. Extended through the reference TRBV2 and TRBJ1-4 proteins, this CDR3 yields the full variable domain: EPEVTQTPSHQVTQMGQEVILRCVPISNHLYFYWYRQILGQKVEFLVSFYNNEISEKSEIFDDQFSVERPDGSNFTLKIRSTKLEDSAMYFCASRRTSKTGANEKLFFGSGTQLSVL.